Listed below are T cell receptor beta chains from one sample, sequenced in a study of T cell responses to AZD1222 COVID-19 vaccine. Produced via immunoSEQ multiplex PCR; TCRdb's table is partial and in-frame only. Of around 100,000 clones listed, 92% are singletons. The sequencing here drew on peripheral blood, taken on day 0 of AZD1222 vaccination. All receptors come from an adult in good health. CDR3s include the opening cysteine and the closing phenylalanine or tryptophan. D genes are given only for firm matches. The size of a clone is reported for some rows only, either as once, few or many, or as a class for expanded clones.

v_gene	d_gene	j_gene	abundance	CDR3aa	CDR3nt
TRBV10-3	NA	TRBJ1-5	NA	CAISEGQFVQPQHF	TGTGCCATCAGTGAGGGGCAGTTTGTTCAGCCCCAGCATTTT
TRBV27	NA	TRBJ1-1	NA	CASSLDGRKTYTEAFF	TGTGCCAGCAGTTTAGACGGCAGGAAAACGTACACTGAAGCTTTCTTT
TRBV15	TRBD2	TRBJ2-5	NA	CATSFGLAGGPEETQYF	TGTGCCACCAGCTTCGGACTAGCGGGGGGGCCGGAGGAGACCCAGTACTTC
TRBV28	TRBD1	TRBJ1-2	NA	CASSFNPGTGGGYGYTF	TGTGCCAGCAGTTTCAATCCTGGGACAGGGGGTGGCTATGGCTACACCTTC
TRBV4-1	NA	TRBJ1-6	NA	CASSLDNGNGSPLHF	TGCGCCAGCAGCCTCGACAACGGGAATGGTTCACCCCTCCACTTT
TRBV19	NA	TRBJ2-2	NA	CASSTGPWMDTGELFF	TGTGCCAGTAGTACGGGACCCTGGATGGACACCGGGGAGCTGTTTTTT
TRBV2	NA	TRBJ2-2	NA	CASSDWSGELFF	TGTGCCAGCAGTGACTGGTCCGGGGAGCTGTTTTTT
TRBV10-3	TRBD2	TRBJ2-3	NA	CAISDSGGDTQYF	TGTGCCATCAGTGACTCGGGAGGGGATACGCAGTATTTT
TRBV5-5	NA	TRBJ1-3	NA	CASSLEVSGNTIYF	TGTGCCAGCAGCTTGGAGGTCTCTGGAAACACCATATATTTT
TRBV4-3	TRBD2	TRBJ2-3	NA	CASSHLTSGGADTQYF	TGCGCCAGCAGCCATCTGACTAGCGGGGGGGCAGATACGCAGTATTTT
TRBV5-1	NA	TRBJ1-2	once	CASSLDNYGYTF	TGCGCCAGCAGCTTGGATAACTATGGCTACACCTTC
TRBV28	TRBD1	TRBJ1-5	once	CASTGQGSPRAQHF	TGTGCCAGCACCGGACAGGGGTCCCCCCGGGCCCAGCATTTT
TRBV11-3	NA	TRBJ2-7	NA	CASSLERSGPYEQYF	TGTGCCAGCAGCTTGGAGAGAAGTGGGCCCTACGAGCAGTACTTC
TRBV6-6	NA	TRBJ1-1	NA	CASTSGNTEAFF	TGTGCCAGCACTTCAGGGAACACTGAAGCTTTCTTT
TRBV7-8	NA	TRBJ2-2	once	CASSFRTSRNTGELFF	TGTGCCAGCAGCTTTCGGACTTCCAGGAACACCGGGGAGCTGTTTTTT
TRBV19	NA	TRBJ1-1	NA	CASSNPPEAFF	TGTGCCAGTAGTAATCCCCCTGAAGCTTTCTTT
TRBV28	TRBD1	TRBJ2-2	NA	CASRTGRYTGELFF	TGTGCCAGCAGGACAGGGCGGTACACCGGGGAGCTGTTTTTT
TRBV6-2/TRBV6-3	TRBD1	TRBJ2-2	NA	CASSLQGGTGELFF	TGTGCCAGCAGTCTACAGGGGGGCACCGGGGAGCTGTTTTTT
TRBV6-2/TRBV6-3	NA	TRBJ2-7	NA	CASSYGLNSYEQYF	TGTGCCAGCAGTTACGGACTGAACTCCTACGAGCAGTACTTC
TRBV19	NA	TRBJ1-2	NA	CASMRDTYGYTF	TGTGCCAGTATGAGGGACACCTATGGCTACACCTTC
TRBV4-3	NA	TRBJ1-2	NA	CASSQDPPGAGTRGYTF	TGCGCCAGCAGCCAAGACCCCCCAGGGGCCGGTACTCGTGGCTACACCTTC
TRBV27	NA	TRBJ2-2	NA	CASSLWSSGELFF	TGTGCCAGCAGTCTCTGGAGTTCCGGGGAGCTGTTTTTT
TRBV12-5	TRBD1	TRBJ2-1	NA	CASGWTGNNEQFF	TGTGCTAGTGGGTGGACAGGGAACAATGAGCAGTTCTTC
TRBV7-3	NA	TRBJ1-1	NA	CASSLEYTEAFF	TGTGCCAGCAGCTTGGAGTACACTGAAGCTTTCTTT
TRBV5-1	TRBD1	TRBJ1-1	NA	CASSLRDRGLLTEAFF	TGCGCCAGCAGCCTCCGGGACAGGGGATTACTCACTGAAGCTTTCTTT
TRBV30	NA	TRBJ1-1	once	CAWSVGSANTEAFF	TGTGCCTGGAGTGTAGGCAGTGCGAACACTGAAGCTTTCTTT
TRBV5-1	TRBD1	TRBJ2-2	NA	CASSPSRDSRSNTGELFF	TGCGCCAGCAGCCCCAGCAGGGACAGCCGATCGAACACCGGGGAGCTGTTTTTT
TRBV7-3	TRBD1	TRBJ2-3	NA	CASKGAGTDTQYF	TGTGCCAGCAAGGGGGCGGGCACAGATACGCAGTATTTT
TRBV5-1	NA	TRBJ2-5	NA	CASSLATGFGETQYF	TGCGCCAGCAGCTTGGCGACGGGATTCGGTGAGACCCAGTACTTC
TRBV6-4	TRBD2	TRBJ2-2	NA	CASRREGLTGELFF	TGTGCCAGCCGGCGGGAGGGTCTAACCGGGGAGCTGTTTTTT
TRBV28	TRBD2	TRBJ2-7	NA	CASSPGGTTSYEQYF	TGTGCCAGCAGTCCTGGGGGGACTACCTCCTACGAGCAGTACTTC
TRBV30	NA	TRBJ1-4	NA	CAWSKATGATNEKLFF	TGTGCCTGGAGCAAAGCAACAGGCGCAACTAATGAAAAACTGTTTTTT
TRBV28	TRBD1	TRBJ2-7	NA	CASSPPGTVLPYEQYF	TGTGCCAGCAGTCCACCCGGGACAGTTCTCCCCTACGAGCAGTACTTC
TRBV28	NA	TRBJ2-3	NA	CASNQRGALSTDTQYF	TGTGCCAGCAACCAAAGAGGAGCCCTTAGCACAGATACGCAGTATTTT
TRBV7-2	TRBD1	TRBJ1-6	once	CASSYRTGGSYNSPLHF	TGTGCCAGCAGCTACCGAACAGGGGGATCCTATAATTCACCCCTCCACTTT
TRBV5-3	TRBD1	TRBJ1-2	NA	CARSPRTGPDYYGYTF	TGTGCCAGAAGCCCAAGGACAGGACCCGACTACTATGGCTACACCTTC
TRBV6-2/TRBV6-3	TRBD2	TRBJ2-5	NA	CASSISGVRETQYF	TGTGCCAGCAGTATTAGCGGGGTGCGGGAGACCCAGTACTTC
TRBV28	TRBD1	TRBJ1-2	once	CASSLGQGLHYGYTF	TGTGCCAGCAGTTTGGGACAGGGCTTACACTATGGCTACACCTTC
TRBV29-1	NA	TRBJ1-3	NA	CSVEEAGSGNTIYF	TGCAGCGTTGAAGAGGCAGGGTCTGGAAACACCATATATTTT
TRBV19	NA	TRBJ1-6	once	CASSDPRGAGSPLHF	TGTGCCAGTAGTGACCCGCGAGGGGCGGGTTCACCCCTCCACTTT
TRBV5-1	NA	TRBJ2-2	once	CASSLQAAPNTGELFF	TGCGCCAGCAGCTTGCAGGCAGCCCCGAACACCGGGGAGCTGTTTTTT
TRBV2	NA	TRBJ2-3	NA	CASSETGFFDTQYF	TGTGCCAGCAGTGAAACCGGATTCTTTGATACGCAGTATTTT
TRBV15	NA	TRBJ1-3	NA	CATSRVTGRRGNTIYF	TGTGCCACCAGCAGAGTAACAGGGAGGCGGGGAAACACCATATATTTT
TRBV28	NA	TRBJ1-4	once	CASRADPNEKLFF	TGTGCCAGCAGAGCCGACCCTAATGAAAAACTGTTTTTT
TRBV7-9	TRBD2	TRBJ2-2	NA	CASSLTSSGELFF	TGTGCCAGCAGCTTGACTAGCTCCGGGGAGCTGTTTTTT
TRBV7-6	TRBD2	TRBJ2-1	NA	CASSVTSGGHYSTYSEQFF	TGTGCCAGCAGCGTAACTAGCGGGGGTCATTACTCGACGTATTCTGAGCAGTTCTTC
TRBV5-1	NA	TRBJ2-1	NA	CASSGEPARPEQFF	TGCGCCAGCAGCGGCGAACCAGCGCGGCCTGAGCAGTTCTTC
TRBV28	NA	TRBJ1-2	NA	CASRAGTGYTF	TGTGCCAGCAGGGCCGGGACTGGCTACACCTTC